This passage covers 10 T cell receptor beta chains from one sample sequenced in a study of T-cell reconstitution after alpha-beta-depleted transplantation in children (TCRdb year 2016). The treatment or condition label, read with the paper, signifies: allogeneic hematopoietic cell transplantation with graft depleted of TCRalphabeta T cells and CD19 B cells. The library was produced with PCR. Instrument on record: Illumina HiSeq 2500. TCR library preparation used molecular barcoding, with unique molecular identifiers applied to normalize quantification of the TCRbeta repertoire. Starting from the raw public reads, TCRdb applied fastp trimming at Q25, assembled clones with MiXCR and retained in-frame beta chains. Entries are consolidated by CDR3 protein sequence, retaining the most common genes and DNA. For this sample the table gives 450,000 to 700,000 distinct CDR3 sequences, of which more than 20% were detected only once. Around a third of the sample is taken by the ten largest.

The sample consisted of PBMCs, taken before TCRalphabeta/CD19-depleted stem cell transplant. These receptor sequences come from a boy under three years old with Wiskott-Aldrich syndrome, due to receive a stem cell transplant.

This clonotype was seen only a few times. V usage is TRBV29-1 and J usage is TRBJ1-1, with 9 bases matching TRBD1. J lost 4 bases, V lost 8 bases, and 2 bases had no gene match. From germline, CDR1 is SQVTM and CDR2 ANQGSEA. CDR3 size: 11 residues. The CDR3 DNA is TGCAGCATGGACAGGGGCACTGAAGCTTTCTTT. It translates to CSMDRGTEAFF.

The chain links TRBV24-1 to TRBJ1-5; D unclear. The CDR3 totals 13 residues. CDR1 and CDR2 from the germline V gene are KGHDR and SFDVKD. V dropped 4 bases and J dropped 2 bases, with 5 bases sitting between them. The CDR3 coding sequence is TGTGCCACCAGTGAGAGCGGCAATCAGCCCCAGCATTTT. Protein product: CATSESGNQPQHF.

This clonotype was counted only a few times. The CDR3 reads CSAPLAESYNEQFF. In DNA form, the CDR3 reads TGCAGTGCGCCACTAGCGGAGTCCTACAATGAGCAGTTCTTC. The V call is TRBV20-1, the J call TRBJ2-1; the match to TRBD2 covers 8 bases. V shed 6 bases, J shed 1 base, and the junction held 5 bases outside the gene matches. The CDR3 sequence is 14 residues long. Germline V gives CDR1 DFQATT, CDR2 SNEGSKA (reference sequence).

This clonotype turned up a few times. V and J are TRBV27 and TRBJ2-2; TRBD2 matches at 10 bases. The germline gives CDR1 MNHEY, CDR2 SMNVEV (reference sequence). After removal of 0 bases from V and 1 base from J, the junction contained 8 bases not matched to a gene. This CDR3 has 19 residues. CDR3 in DNA: TGTGCCAGCAGTTTATCGGTGGTAGCGGGAGGCAAGAACACCGGGGAGCTGTTTTTT. Encoded protein: CASSLSVVAGGKNTGELFF.

This clonotype was observed a few times. The V and J genes are TRBV12-3 or TRBV12-4 and TRBJ2-3; TRBD2 aligns across 14 bases. The CDR3 totals 19 residues. The ends lost 7 bases at V and 3 bases at J; junction bases unmatched: 15. CDR3 nucleotide sequence: TGTGCCAGCAAAAGAGGGACTAGCGGGAGTTTAATGCGAACAGATACGCAGTATTTT. Translation gives CASKRGTSGSLMRTDTQYF.

This clonotype has only a few counts. This chain uses TRBV20-1 with TRBJ1-1; D not certain. Germline values: CDR1 DFQATT, CDR2 SNEGSKA (reference sequence). V lost 3 bases and J lost 4, with 9 bases in between. The length of the CDR3 is 12 residues. CDR3 loop: CSARRDFTEAFF. Written as DNA, the CDR3 is TGCAGTGCTAGGCGAGACTTCACTGAAGCTTTCTTT.

This chain connects TRBV6-1 to TRBJ1-3, with 7 bases that match TRBD1. Germline V CDR1 and CDR2: MNHNS, SASEGT. This CDR3 spans 14 amino acids. Trimming removed 11 bases from V and 0 bases from J; junction bases left unmatched: 7. CDR3 nucleotide sequence: TGTGCCGCAGGGGGGCCTCACTCTGGAAACACCATATATTTT. Its translation is CAAGGPHSGNTIYF.

This clonotype was counted between two and nine times. The V and J genes are TRBV25-1 and TRBJ2-1, with TRBD1 identical over 7 bases. The CDR3 extends over 13 amino acids. V lost 5 bases and J lost 9; bases outside the gene matches: 7. From germline, CDR1 is MGHDK and CDR2 SYGVNS. The CDR3 is CASSQLTGSEQFF. The CDR3, as DNA: TGTGCCAGCAGTCAATTGACAGGGAGTGAGCAGTTCTTC.

About this clonotype: This may come from a read error, since a much larger clone is one base off. The rearrangement links TRBV5-6 to TRBJ2-4; TRBD1 matches at 8 bases. Germline CDR1 reads SGHDT; CDR2 reads YYEEEE. The CDR3 covers 16 residues. The CDR3 loop is CASSLEQGGGKNIEYF. Here the CDR3 DNA reads TGTGCCAGCAGCTTGGAACAGGGGGGTGGCAAAAACATTGAGTACTTC.

A few counts support this clonotype. The J gene is TRBJ2-7, the V gene TRBV18; 9 bases map to TRBD1. Germline V gene sequence: CDR1 KGHSH, CDR2 LQKENI. CDR3 size: 15 residues. The junction had 2 bases not matched to a gene; V was cut back by 2 bases and J by 0 bases. CDR3 in amino acids: CASSPGTGSSYEQYF. As DNA, the CDR3 is TGTGCCAGCTCACCAGGGACAGGGAGCTCCTACGAGCAGTACTTC.